These T cell receptor beta chains were read from a single sample in a study of T-cell reconstitution after alpha-beta-depleted transplantation in children. TCRdb re-derived calls from the PCR reads in MiXCR, one entry per CDR3 protein. The table includes around 270,000 distinct CDR3 sequences, roughly a tenth detected once. The specimen comprised PBMCs, sampled before TCRalphabeta/CD19-depleted stem cell transplant. These TCRs come from a boy in the first two years of life with acute myeloid leukemia, due to receive a stem cell transplant. CDR3s include the opening cysteine and the closing phenylalanine or tryptophan. The order of the fields is V gene, clone size, D gene, CDR3 length, J gene, CDR3 protein, CDR3 DNA. A D gene is named only where the DNA matches it firmly. Not every row has a clone size; where given, it reads once, few, many or a size class.

TRBV28,many,NA,11,TRBJ1-2,CASSRTYGYTF,TGTGCCAGCAGTCGTACCTATGGCTACACCTTC
TRBV7-3,many,NA,16,TRBJ2-2,CASSSTPGPNTGELFF,TGTGCCAGCAGCTCCACACCGGGACCGAACACCGGGGAGCTGTTTTTT
TRBV27,many,NA,15,TRBJ2-7,CASSLSGGRLYEQYF,TGTGCCAGCAGTTTATCCGGGGGCAGGCTCTACGAGCAGTACTTC
TRBV12-3/TRBV12-4,many,TRBD1,14,TRBJ1-2,CASSGQGADYGYTF,TGTGCCAGCAGTGGACAGGGGGCAGACTATGGCTACACCTTC
TRBV5-1,NA,NA,14,TRBJ2-1,CASSLTAGRDEQFF,TGCGCCAGCAGCTTGACGGCGGGCAGGGATGAGCAGTTCTTC
TRBV20-1,NA,NA,15,TRBJ2-5,CSAPRMGGARETQYF,TGCAGTGCTCCTCGAATGGGGGGGGCTAGGGAGACCCAGTACTTC
TRBV10-3,few,TRBD2,18,TRBJ2-1,CAISGLAGVESSYNEQFF,TGTGCCATCAGTGGACTAGCGGGAGTGGAGAGCTCCTACAATGAGCAGTTCTTC
TRBV15,many,NA,16,TRBJ2-2,CATSRDRRSFTGELFF,TGTGCCACCAGCAGAGATCGACGGAGTTTCACCGGGGAGCTGTTTTTT
TRBV4-2,few,NA,13,TRBJ2-7,CASSEGNTYEQYF,TGTGCCAGCAGCGAAGGAAATACCTACGAGCAGTACTTC
TRBV4-3,many,NA,20,TRBJ2-6,CASSQDPVGTTTSGANVLTF,TGCGCCAGCAGCCAAGATCCCGTAGGGACAACGACCTCTGGGGCCAACGTCCTGACTTTC
TRBV15,many,NA,14,TRBJ1-5,CATSRDGLNQPQHF,TGTGCCACCAGCAGAGATGGGCTCAATCAGCCCCAGCATTTT
TRBV7-6,many,TRBD1,15,TRBJ2-1,CASSLPGGRSNEQFF,TGTGCCAGCAGCTTACCAGGGGGCAGGAGTAATGAGCAGTTCTTC
TRBV25-1,NA,NA,14,TRBJ1-4,CASSTSDSWEKLFF,NA
TRBV28,NA,NA,11,TRBJ1-1,CASSRADEAFF,TGTGCCAGCAGCCGGGCGGATGAAGCTTTCTTT
TRBV12-3/TRBV12-4,many,NA,15,TRBJ2-1,CASSLGDPTYNEQFF,TGTGCCAGCAGTTTAGGGGACCCAACCTACAATGAGCAGTTCTTC
TRBV7-9,NA,NA,16,TRBJ1-2,CASIPRGVTGINGYTF,TGTGCCAGCATCCCACGGGGAGTCACAGGGATTAATGGCTACACCTTC
TRBV27,many,TRBD2,17,TRBJ2-5,CASSSMGLAGVGETQYF,TGTGCCAGCAGTTCGATGGGACTAGCGGGAGTCGGGGAGACCCAGTACTTC
TRBV7-2,many,NA,15,TRBJ2-1,CASSFEGYSYNEQFF,TGTGCCAGCAGCTTCGAGGGATACTCCTACAATGAGCAGTTCTTC
TRBV5-1,once,TRBD2,16,TRBJ2-1,CASSTRLALTFNEQFF,TGCGCCAGCAGCACCAGACTAGCGCTAACATTCAATGAGCAGTTCTTC
TRBV4-2,NA,NA,14,TRBJ2-4,CASSQQGAGMIQYF,TGTGCCAGCAGCCAGCAAGGGGCTGGGATGATTCAGTACTTC
TRBV10-3,many,TRBD2,14,TRBJ2-5,CAIRPSGDQETQYF,TGTGCCATCCGGCCTAGCGGGGACCAAGAGACCCAGTACTTC
TRBV5-1,many,NA,14,TRBJ2-4,CASSLGQGWDIQYF,TGCGCCAGCAGCTTAGGGCAGGGATGGGACATTCAGTACTTC